A selection of T cell receptor beta chains follows, all from one sample in a study of post-analysis software for immune sequencing data. MiXCR, applied by TCRdb to the PCR reads, yields one record per CDR3 protein. This sample has 150,000 or so distinct CDR3 sequences, with under 40% found just once. This sample comprised blood, obtained after autologous hematopoietic stem cell transplantation. Receptor source: a girl aged 10 to 17 with multiple sclerosis. The CDR3 runs from the conserved cysteine through the conserved F or W. Fields, in order: V gene, D gene, J gene, clone size, CDR3 protein, CDR3 DNA. D genes are given only for firm matches. Where a row states a size, it is once, few, many or the class of an expanded clone; other rows omit it.

TRBV12-5	-	TRBJ1-1	many	CASGLSGHTEAFF	TGTGCTAGTGGTTTAAGTGGACACACTGAAGCTTTCTTT
TRBV9	-	TRBJ2-3	-	CASSVEPGGNSDTQYF	TGTGCCAGCAGCGTAGAGCCCGGCGGGAATTCAGATACGCAGTATTTT
TRBV20-1	TRBD1	TRBJ2-5	-	CSAGDRRGETQYF	TGCAGTGCGGGGGACAGGAGAGGGGAGACCCAGTACTTC
TRBV6-1	TRBD2	TRBJ2-5	-	CATLSGKSETQYF	TGTGCCACGCTTAGCGGGAAGAGCGAGACCCAGTACTTC
TRBV20-1	TRBD2	TRBJ2-1	many	CSAFGLAGDNEQFF	TGCAGTGCCTTTGGACTAGCCGGCGACAATGAGCAGTTCTTC
TRBV6-5	-	TRBJ1-2	few	CASSYSGGVYGYTF	TGTGCCAGCAGTTACTCAGGAGGCGTCTATGGCTACACCTTC
TRBV5-1	-	TRBJ2-7	few	CASSFAGGPYEQYF	TGCGCCAGCAGCTTCGCCGGGGGCCCCTACGAGCAGTACTTC
TRBV7-2	-	TRBJ2-5	-	CASSLGFNAQYF	TGTGCCAGCAGCTTAGGTTTCAACGCCCAGTACTTC
TRBV20-1	-	TRBJ1-5	-	CSARPSAGVVGNQPQHF	TGCAGTGCTAGACCTTCCGCAGGGGTTGTGGGCAATCAGCCCCAGCATTTT
TRBV29-1	-	TRBJ2-6	many	CSVEEVATGANVLTF	TGCAGCGTTGAAGAGGTGGCCACTGGGGCCAACGTCCTGACTTTC
TRBV11-2	-	TRBJ2-1	-	CASSLDWGTEQFF	TGTGCCAGCAGCTTAGATTGGGGGACAGAGCAGTTCTTC
TRBV5-1	-	TRBJ2-2	few	CASSLDTKGTGELFF	TGCGCCAGCAGCTTGGACACAAAAGGGACCGGGGAGCTGTTTTTT
TRBV20-1	-	TRBJ2-7	few	CSARDRKGKYEQYF	TGCAGTGCTAGAGATAGGAAGGGGAAGTACGAGCAGTACTTC
TRBV4-1	-	TRBJ2-7	few	CASSHPGTNEQYF	TGCGCCAGCAGCCATCCCGGGACAAACGAGCAGTACTTC
TRBV5-1	TRBD2	TRBJ2-5	few	CASSLGSAGVQETQYF	TGCGCCAGCAGCTTGGGGTCTGCGGGAGTACAAGAGACCCAGTACTTC
TRBV7-2	-	TRBJ2-7	-	CASRVSVLEFYEQYF	TGTGCCAGCCGCGTCTCGGTTCTGGAATTTTACGAGCAGTACTTC
TRBV7-2	-	TRBJ2-7	few	CASSLPLRLEVGPSYEQYF	TGTGCCAGCAGCTTACCCCTCCGACTAGAGGTGGGACCGTCGTACGAGCAGTACTTC
TRBV5-1	-	TRBJ2-5	-	CASRTGLGSETQYF	TGCGCCAGCAGAACAGGGTTGGGGTCAGAGACCCAGTACTTC
TRBV21-1	-	TRBJ2-4	few	CASSPPRPGDKNIQYF	TGTGCCAGCAGCCCCCCCCGGCCCGGTGACAAAAACATTCAGTACTTC
TRBV14	TRBD2	TRBJ2-1	many	CASSQATSGIYNEQFF	TGTGCCAGCAGCCAAGCGACTAGCGGAATATACAATGAGCAGTTCTTC
TRBV5-1	TRBD1	TRBJ1-4	-	CASSRDRDEKLFF	TGCGCCAGCAGCCGGGACAGGGATGAAAAACTGTTTTTT
TRBV11-3	-	TRBJ2-7	-	CASSLENIYEQYF	TGTGCCAGCAGCTTAGAAAACATCTACGAGCAGTACTTC
TRBV6-1	-	TRBJ2-7	-	CASSELGIRAYEQYF	TGTGCCAGCAGTGAATTGGGGATAAGGGCCTACGAGCAGTACTTC
TRBV27	TRBD1	TRBJ1-5	-	CASSREGQFNQPQHF	TGTGCCAGCAGCCGGGAGGGACAGTTCAATCAGCCCCAGCATTTT
TRBV7-2	-	TRBJ2-5	-	CASSFDRPLAAQETQYF	TGTGCCAGCAGCTTCGATCGGCCCCTTGCGGCACAAGAGACCCAGTACTTC
TRBV7-2	TRBD2	TRBJ2-7	-	CASSTGLAYAYEQYF	TGTGCCAGCAGTACCGGACTAGCTTACGCCTACGAGCAGTACTTC
TRBV12-3/TRBV12-4	-	TRBJ1-6	many	CASSFGARRRPNSPLHF	TGTGCCAGCAGTTTCGGTGCACGGCGCAGACCTAATTCACCCCTCCACTTT
TRBV7-3	-	TRBJ2-3	-	CASSSTGSADTQYF	TGTGCCAGCAGCTCCACAGGGAGCGCAGATACGCAGTATTTT
TRBV7-9	-	TRBJ1-1	few	CASSLDARQNTEAFF	TGTGCCAGCAGCTTAGATGCGCGGCAGAACACTGAAGCTTTCTTT
TRBV12-3/TRBV12-4	TRBD2	TRBJ2-7	few	CASSRWLAGMTYEQYF	TGTGCCAGCAGTCGCTGGCTAGCGGGAATGACCTACGAGCAGTACTTC
TRBV20-1	-	TRBJ2-4	few	CSARQELIAKNIQYF	TGCAGTGCTAGACAGGAGCTAATAGCCAAAAACATTCAGTACTTC
TRBV29-1	TRBD2	TRBJ2-1	-	CSVAELAGHNEQFF	TGCAGCGTTGCAGAACTAGCGGGCCACAATGAGCAGTTCTTC
TRBV25-1	-	TRBJ2-5	-	CASSASSEKTQETQYF	TGTGCCAGCAGTGCGTCGTCGGAGAAAACTCAAGAGACCCAGTACTTC
TRBV7-8	-	TRBJ2-5	-	CASSHGLRFRGRMETQYF	TGTGCCAGCAGCCATGGCCTACGATTCAGGGGGAGGATGGAGACCCAGTACTTC
TRBV7-9	TRBD2	TRBJ2-4	-	CASSLAYSGGAKNIQYF	TGTGCCAGCAGCTTGGCCTATAGCGGGGGGGCCAAAAACATTCAGTACTTC
TRBV20-1	-	TRBJ1-1	-	CSARDQGRGVVAFF	TGCAGTGCTAGAGATCAGGGCCGGGGAGTAGTAGCTTTCTTT
TRBV7-9	-	TRBJ2-5	few	CASSRDGEETQYF	TGTGCCAGCAGTCGCGACGGGGAAGAGACCCAGTACTTC
TRBV4-2	-	TRBJ2-1	-	CASSQDEWGDLRVKQFF	TGTGCCAGCAGCCAAGATGAGTGGGGTGACTTGAGGGTGAAGCAGTTCTTC
TRBV4-2	TRBD1	TRBJ1-4	-	CASSQGMQGGNEKLFF	TGTGCCAGCAGCCAAGGGATGCAGGGGGGGAATGAAAAACTGTTTTTT
TRBV10-3	-	TRBJ2-7	-	CASSLKLTYEQYF	TGTGCCAGCAGTTTAAAGCTTACCTACGAGCAGTACTTC
TRBV6-5	TRBD1	TRBJ2-7	-	CASSYSTGTPRTYEQYF	TGTGCCAGCAGTTACTCGACAGGGACCCCCCGCACCTACGAGCAGTACTTC